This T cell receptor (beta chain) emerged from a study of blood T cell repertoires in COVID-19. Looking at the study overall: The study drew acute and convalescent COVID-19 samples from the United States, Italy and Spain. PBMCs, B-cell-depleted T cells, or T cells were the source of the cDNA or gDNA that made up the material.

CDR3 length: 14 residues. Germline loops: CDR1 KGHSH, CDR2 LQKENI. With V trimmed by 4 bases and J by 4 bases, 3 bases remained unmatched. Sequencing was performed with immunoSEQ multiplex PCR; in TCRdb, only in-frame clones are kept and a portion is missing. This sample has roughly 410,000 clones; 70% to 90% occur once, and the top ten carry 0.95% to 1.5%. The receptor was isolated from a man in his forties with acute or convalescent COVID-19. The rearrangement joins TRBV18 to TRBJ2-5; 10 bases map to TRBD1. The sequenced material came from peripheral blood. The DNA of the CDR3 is TGTGCCAGCTCACGGGACAGGGGTGGAGAGACCCAGTACTTC. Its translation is CASSRDRGGETQYF. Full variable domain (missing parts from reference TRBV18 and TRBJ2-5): NAGVMQNPRHLVRRRGQEARLRCSPMKGHSHVYWYRQLPEEGLKFMVYLQKENIIDESGMPKERFSAEFPKEGPSILRIQQVVRGDSAAYFCASSRDRGGETQYFGPGTRLLVL.